These 15 T cell receptor beta chains were all obtained from the same sample, sequenced in a study of somatic mutations in cytotoxic T cells in rheumatoid arthritis. Generated by immunoSEQ multiplex PCR, the TCRdb table keeps only in-frame clones and is missing some. The sample contains more than 20,000 clones, around 84% of which appear only once. The sequenced sample consisted of CD8+ T cells sorted from blood. The receptors were gathered from a woman aged 50 to 60 in good health.

The J gene is TRBJ2-3, the V gene TRBV6-1; 12 positions match TRBD2. V shed 2 bases and J 5 bases; nucleotides not matched to a gene: 2. Germline CDR1 is MNHNS and CDR2 is SASEGT. This CDR3 comprises 15 residues. CDR3 in amino acids: CASSELAGGLDTQYF. CDR3 bases: TGTGCCAGCAGTGAACTAGCGGGGGGGCTAGATACGCAGTATTTT.

The chain couples TRBV7-9 to TRBJ1-5; no clear D. CDR1 and CDR2 (germline): SEHNR, FQNEAQ (reference sequence). The CDR3 is 12 amino acids. V lost 1 base and J lost 6, with 4 bases in between. CDR3 loop: CASSLGSQPQHF. CDR3 bases: TGTGCCAGCAGCTTAGGGAGTCAGCCCCAGCATTTT.

V and J are TRBV4-1 and TRBJ1-5, with 9 bases fitting TRBD1. Looked up from germline, CDR1 is MGHRA and CDR2 is YSYEKL. The CDR3 is 16 amino acids. Losses at the gene ends were 2 bases for V and 6 bases for J; bases not matched to a gene: 8. The CDR3 nucleotides read TGCGCCAGCAGCCAACTAGGACAGGGGATAGGTCAGCCCCAGCATTTT. Amino acids: CASSQLGQGIGQPQHF.

This chain connects TRBV21-1 to TRBJ2-7; the D call TRBD1 from the table was never checked on the DNA. TRBV21-1 is a pseudogene segment. The CDR3 length is 16 residues. The CDR3 region has the DNA TGTGCCAGCAGCAAAGCGGGTTTGGCAGGGTGGCACGAGCAGTACGTC. It is translated as CASSKAGLAGWHEQYV.

V is TRBV7-2 and J is TRBJ1-2; D not resolved. V lost 5 bases, J lost 2 bases, and 12 bases lay in between. Germline V gene sequence: CDR1 SGHTA, CDR2 FQGNSA. The CDR3 is made up of 14 amino acids. As DNA, the CDR3 is TGTGCCAGCAGCCAGACACCCCCCAACTATGGCTACACCTTC. Protein product: CASSQTPPNYGYTF.

V and J are TRBV20-1 and TRBJ1-1; unclear D gene. CDR3 length: 11 amino acids. In germline, CDR1 is DFQATT, CDR2 SNEGSKA (reference sequence). V was pared by 5 bases and J by 7 bases, with 11 bases between. The CDR3, as DNA: TGCAGTGCTCTAGGAGCCAGTGAAGCTTTCTTT. This gives the protein CSALGASEAFF.

This chain connects TRBV5-6 to TRBJ2-1; the match to TRBD2 covers 14 bases. V lost 5 bases, J lost 8 bases, and 6 bases stayed unmatched. The CDR3 has 15 residues. CDR1 and CDR2 (germline): SGHDT, YYEEEE. The CDR3 loop reads CASSTGLAGVYEQFF. Here the CDR3 DNA reads TGTGCCAGCAGTACGGGACTAGCGGGGGTTTATGAGCAGTTCTTC.

The V call is TRBV19, the J call TRBJ1-1; no clear D gene. The CDR3 has 15 amino acids. Per the germline V gene, CDR1 is LNHDA and CDR2 is SQIVND (reference sequence). Trimming removed 2 bases from V and 3 bases from J, with 13 bases in between. The CDR3 here is CASSIWLSADTEAFF. Here the CDR3 DNA reads TGTGCCAGTAGTATATGGTTATCGGCGGACACTGAAGCTTTCTTT.

The V gene is TRBV29-1, the J gene TRBJ2-1; 7 bases fit TRBD1. Germline V CDR1 and CDR2: SQVTM, ANQGSEA. J was trimmed by 4 bases and V by 6 bases; bases with no gene match: 9. The CDR3 spans 14 residues. CDR3 amino acids: CSVKGTAKYNEQFF. CDR3 DNA sequence: TGCAGCGTCAAAGGGACAGCGAAATACAATGAGCAGTTCTTC.

This chain connects TRBV11-2 to TRBJ2-7, with no clear D. The germline CDR1 and CDR2 sequences are SGHAT and FQNNGV. V was shortened by 4 bases and J by 2 bases, with 9 bases between the two germline ends. The CDR3 extends over 13 amino acids. CDR3 in DNA: TGTGCCAGCAGCTCAGAAAGCCCCTACGAGCAGTACTTC. This translates into CASSSESPYEQYF.

This chain connects TRBV6-5 to TRBJ2-2; D is ambiguous. The CDR3 has 14 residues. The ends were cut back, 2 bases at V and 1 base at J, with 5 bases in the middle. CDR1 is MNHEY and CDR2 is SVGAGI in the germline V gene. Here the CDR3 DNA reads TGTGCCAGCAGTTACGGAAGGAACACCGGGGAGCTGTTTTTT. Translated, it gives CASSYGRNTGELFF.

The chain joins TRBV11-2 to TRBJ2-3; the D is unclear. V shed 1 base and J shed 6 bases, with 11 bases lying between them. In germline, CDR1 is SGHAT, CDR2 FQNNGV. The CDR3 has 14 residues. This CDR3 is CASSLVYVSDTQYF. The CDR3 DNA is TGTGCCAGCAGCTTAGTTTACGTCTCCGATACGCAGTATTTT.

The chain has TRBV7-2 and TRBJ1-5; the D is unclear. V was cut by 5 bases and J by 1 base, with 15 bases left in between. This CDR3 is 16 amino acids long. Per the germline V gene, CDR1 is SGHTA and CDR2 is FQGNSA. CDR3 amino acids: CASSPQRLRSNQPQHF. The CDR3 region has the DNA TGTGCCAGCAGCCCCCAGCGGTTAAGGAGCAATCAGCCCCAGCATTTT. Variable domain in full (rest from reference TRBV7-2 and TRBJ1-5): GAGVSQSPSNKVTEKGKDVELRCDPISGHTALYWYRQSLGQGLEFLIYFQGNSAPDKSGLPSDRFSAERTGGSVSTLTIQRTQQEDSAVYLCASSPQRLRSNQPQHFGDGTRLSIL.

The chain links TRBV4-3 to TRBJ1-1, with D unclear. The CDR3 is 14 amino acids. Trimming cost V 0 bases and J 9 bases, with 14 bases left between them. Per germline, CDR1 LGHNA and CDR2 YSLEER. In nucleotides, the CDR3 is TGCGCCAGCAGCCAAGATTTGGGGTACCCACAAGCTTTCTTT. Encoded protein: CASSQDLGYPQAFF.

This sequence joins TRBV4-3 and TRBJ2-6, with 9 nucleotides matching TRBD1. Per the germline V gene, CDR1 is LGHNA and CDR2 is YSLEER. Trimming at V came to 1 base and at J to 4 bases, leaving 2 bases not matched to a gene. The CDR3 has 16 amino acids. CDR3 in amino acids: CASSQGDRAGANVLTF. The CDR3, as DNA: TGCGCCAGCAGCCAAGGGGACAGGGCCGGGGCCAACGTCCTGACTTTC.